This entry concerns a single T cell receptor beta chain. The junction differs from germline at one of its ends, possibly a read error. CDR3 length: 16 residues. Germline assignment: CDR1 MNHEY and CDR2 SVGAGI. Samples came from axillary lymph nodes draining the breast cancer. MiXCR, run by TCRdb on the multiplex PCR reads, gives a single entry per CDR3 protein. The sample carries around 190,000 distinct CDR3 sequences, 33% recorded once. This entry belongs to a study of breast tumors, draining lymph nodes, adjacent tissues. The source material was axillary lymph node tissue. The origin of this receptor is a female donor with breast cancer. Some clones in this sample may be carry-over from other donors' samples. This sequence joins TRBV6-5 and TRBJ2-6; D unclear. CDR3 nucleotides: TGTGCCAGCAGTCACTCGTACAGCTCTGGGGCCAACGTCCTGACTTTC. Translated, it gives CASSHSYSSGANVLTF.